This T cell receptor beta chain was sequenced in a study of blood T cell repertoires in COVID-19. The overall study: The study drew acute and convalescent COVID-19 samples from the United States, Italy and Spain.

Authors' data handling: Estimation of nucleated cell counts was performed using reference gene primer amplification. Repertoires were generated with immunoSEQ multiplex PCR, while TCRdb's copy carries only in-frame clones and drops some. V and J calls plus clone size are reproduced from that table; the DNA served to infer D and trimming. The data contain approximately 210,000 clones, roughly 80% of them seen just once; the ten biggest clones take up 0.85% to 0.95%. The CDR3 length is 15 residues. Germline V gene lookup returns CDR1 SQVTM and CDR2 ANQGSEA. V was clipped by 6 bases and J by 1 base; unmatched bases: 7. The Seattle patients, enrolled during active infection, were followed longitudinally.

The sequenced sample was peripheral blood. The chain couples TRBV29-1 to TRBJ2-3; the match to TRBD2 covers 10 bases. The TCR was taken from a man between 60 and 75 years old with COVID-19, enrolled during active disease. CDR3 in amino acids: CSVGASGSGTDTQYF. The CDR3, as DNA: TGCAGCGTGGGGGCTAGCGGGAGTGGCACAGATACGCAGTATTTT.